Listed below are T cell receptor beta chains from one sample, sequenced in a study of blood T cell repertoires in COVID-19. Only in-frame clones appear in the TCRdb table, and some are missing; sequencing was by immunoSEQ multiplex PCR. The data contain fewer than 200,000 clones, around 87% of them singletons. Sequenced: peripheral blood. These receptors all stem from a woman older than 75 with COVID-19, enrolled during active disease. CDR3s include the opening cysteine and the closing phenylalanine or tryptophan. A D gene is named only where the DNA matches it firmly. Some rows mark clone size as missing; the rest say once, few, many or name a class of expanded clone.

j_call d_call clone_size cdr3_length v_call cdr3_aa cdr3_nt
TRBJ1-2 - - 14 TRBV6-5 CASRPSSAGYGYTF TGTGCCAGCAGACCCTCCTCAGCGGGTTATGGCTACACCTTC
TRBJ1-2 TRBD1 - 15 TRBV19 CASTIGAGGGYGYTF TGTGCCAGTACTATAGGGGCAGGGGGCGGCTATGGCTACACCTTC
TRBJ2-5 - - 13 TRBV12-3/TRBV12-4 CASSFGSGETQYF TGTGCCAGCAGTTTTGGTTCGGGGGAGACCCAGTACTTC
TRBJ1-3 TRBD1 - 18 TRBV11-2 CASSLYGTGTHPGNTIYF TGTGCCAGCAGCTTATATGGGACAGGGACCCATCCCGGAAACACCATATATTTT
TRBJ2-2 TRBD2 - 16 TRBV24-1 CATSNSGRLNTGELFF TGTGCCACCAGCAATAGCGGGAGGCTGAACACCGGGGAGCTGTTTTTT
TRBJ1-1 - - 12 TRBV6-5 CASSRGGTEAFF TGTGCCAGCAGTCGGGGTGGAACTGAAGCTTTCTTT
TRBJ2-5 TRBD1 - 16 TRBV24-1 CATSDLKQGAAETQYF TGTGCCACCAGTGATTTAAAACAGGGGGCCGCAGAGACCCAGTACTTC
TRBJ2-7 - once 15 TRBV7-9 CASSSARGRAYEQYF TGTGCCAGCAGCTCCGCACGGGGAAGGGCCTACGAGCAGTACTTC
TRBJ2-1 TRBD2 - 15 TRBV7-2 CASSRMRTSGNEQFF TGTGCCAGCAGCCGGATGAGGACTAGCGGCAATGAGCAGTTCTTC
TRBJ2-7 TRBD2 - 17 TRBV28 CASTYVGSGAISYEQYF TGTGCCAGCACCTACGTTGGTAGCGGGGCAATCTCCTACGAGCAGTACTTC
TRBJ1-3 - few 16 TRBV2 CASKLTWVTAGNTIYF TGTGCCAGCAAACTCACATGGGTAACAGCTGGAAACACCATATATTTT
TRBJ2-1 TRBD2 - 15 TRBV6-4 CASSALAGGSNEQFF TGTGCCAGCAGTGCACTAGCGGGAGGGAGCAATGAGCAGTTCTTC
TRBJ1-2 TRBD1 once 13 TRBV28 CASQTGVDYGYTF TGTGCCAGTCAGACAGGGGTGGACTATGGCTACACCTTC
TRBJ1-5 - once 15 TRBV5-4 CASSLQGRGDQPQHF TGTGCCAGCAGCCTGCAGGGGAGAGGGGACCAGCCCCAGCATTTT
TRBJ1-5 - - 14 TRBV7-8 CASSSLTDGQPQHF TGTGCCAGCAGCTCTTTGACAGATGGTCAGCCCCAGCATTTT
TRBJ1-1 - - 13 TRBV19 CASSIGGLTEAFF TGTGCCAGTAGTATAGGGGGGCTCACTGAAGCTTTCTTT
TRBJ2-1 TRBD2 few 15 TRBV19 CASRRLAGGPNEQFF TGTGCCAGTAGGCGGCTAGCGGGAGGGCCCAATGAGCAGTTCTTC
TRBJ2-5 - - 14 TRBV18 CASSQGVGQETQYF TGTGCCAGCTCCCAAGGGGTGGGCCAAGAGACCCAGTACTTC
TRBJ2-5 TRBD2 - 14 TRBV7-2 CASSLAGGPETQYF TGTGCCAGCAGCTTAGCGGGAGGGCCTGAGACCCAGTACTTC
TRBJ1-1 - once 15 TRBV18 CASSPLGRVNTEAFF TGTGCCAGCTCACCACTGGGCAGGGTGAACACTGAAGCTTTCTTT
TRBJ1-5 - - 12 TRBV2 CASRQDNQPQHF TGTGCCAGCAGACAGGATAATCAGCCCCAGCATTTT
TRBJ2-6 - once 16 TRBV5-1 CASSLAVVSGANVLTF TGCGCCAGCAGCTTGGCCGTAGTCTCTGGGGCCAACGTCCTGACTTTC
TRBJ2-5 - once 12 TRBV29-1 CSVGGVEETQYF TGCAGCGTTGGGGGGGTAGAGGAGACCCAGTACTTC
TRBJ2-2 - - 16 TRBV7-9 CASSSLGQPKTGELFF TGTGCCAGCAGCTCCCTCGGACAGCCCAAAACGGGGGAGCTGTTTTTT
TRBJ1-2 - - 13 TRBV6-1 CASSETGFGGYTF TGTGCCAGCAGTGAAACAGGGTTTGGTGGCTACACCTTC
TRBJ2-7 TRBD1 - 14 TRBV28 CASSLGQGGYEQYF TGTGCCAGCAGTCTAGGACAGGGCGGCTACGAGCAGTACTTC
TRBJ1-2 - - 13 TRBV19 CASSLQGARGYTF TGTGCCAGTAGTCTACAGGGAGCACGGGGCTACACCTTC
TRBJ1-3 TRBD1 - 15 TRBV5-6 CASSSSGTAGNTIYF TGTGCCAGCAGCTCCTCCGGGACAGCTGGAAACACCATATATTTT
TRBJ1-5 - - 14 TRBV11-2 CASSLDAINQPQHF TGTGCCAGCAGCTTAGATGCGATTAATCAGCCCCAGCATTTT
TRBJ1-2 TRBD1 - 13 TRBV6-5 CASSLGQGSGYTF TGTGCCAGCAGTTTGGGACAGGGCTCGGGCTACACCTTC
TRBJ2-2 - - 15 TRBV5-1 CASKSAGADTGELFF TGCGCCAGCAAGTCTGCAGGGGCCGACACCGGGGAGCTGTTTTTT
TRBJ1-2 TRBD1 - 15 TRBV4-2 CASSQDWGTDYGYTF TGTGCCAGCAGCCAAGATTGGGGGACAGACTATGGCTACACCTTC
TRBJ1-6 - - 15 TRBV15 CATSRVSADNSPLHF TGTGCCACCAGCAGAGTGAGCGCGGATAATTCACCCCTCCACTTT
TRBJ2-3 - - 16 TRBV25-1 CAHVWRVRGYTDTQYF TGTGCCCACGTTTGGAGAGTACGGGGATACACAGATACGCAGTATTTT
TRBJ1-5 - - 16 TRBV28 CASSATLTGPGQPQHF TGTGCCAGCAGTGCGACCCTTACAGGGCCGGGACAGCCCCAGCATTTT
TRBJ1-1 - few 14 TRBV6-6 CASRGGQMNTEAFF TGTGCCAGCAGGGGGGGGCAGATGAACACTGAAGCTTTCTTT
TRBJ2-3 TRBD2 - 18 TRBV4-1 CASSHPISGTSGSDTQYF TGCGCCAGCAGCCATCCTATATCCGGGACTAGCGGATCAGATACGCAGTATTTT
TRBJ2-1 TRBD2 - 16 TRBV29-1 CSVEAGGASGHNEQFF TGCAGCGTTGAAGCGGGGGGGGCTAGCGGGCACAATGAGCAGTTCTTC
TRBJ2-2 TRBD1 once 16 TRBV4-2 CASSQLGTGEAGELFF TGTGCCAGCAGCCAACTCGGGACAGGGGAAGCCGGGGAGCTGTTTTTT
TRBJ2-4 TRBD2 - 21 TRBV19 CASSPHHTGTSARLAKNIQYF TGTGCCAGTAGTCCCCACCACACAGGTACTAGCGCCCGTCTAGCCAAAAACATTCAGTACTTC
TRBJ2-7 - - 14 TRBV18 CASSPGRDLGEQYF TGTGCCAGCTCACCGGGCAGGGATCTAGGGGAGCAGTACTTC
TRBJ1-6 TRBD1 - 14 TRBV28 CASRRAGGNSPLHF TGTGCCAGCAGACGAGCAGGGGGGAATTCACCCCTCCACTTT
TRBJ2-1 TRBD2 - 15 TRBV7-8 CASSSTSGRPNEQFF TGTGCCAGCAGCTCAACTAGCGGGAGACCGAATGAGCAGTTCTTC
TRBJ2-3 TRBD2 - 16 TRBV5-4 CASSLDSGRRADTQYF TGTGCCAGCAGCTTGGACAGCGGGAGGAGGGCGGATACGCAGTATTTT
TRBJ1-4 TRBD1 - 19 TRBV28 CASSLLRTGFRGTNEKLFF TGTGCCAGCAGTCTCCTTCGGACAGGGTTTAGAGGCACTAATGAAAAACTGTTTTTT
TRBJ1-2 - - 14 TRBV11-2 CASRRQGVNYGYTF TGTGCCAGCAGGCGCCAGGGTGTCAACTATGGCTACACCTTC
TRBJ2-1 TRBD2 - 16 TRBV4-2 CASSQDLGLGNNEQFF TGTGCCAGCAGCCAAGATTTGGGACTAGGGAACAATGAGCAGTTCTTC
TRBJ1-2 TRBD1 few 13 TRBV10-3 CAIRGQGSYGYTF TGTGCCATCAGGGGACAGGGATCCTATGGCTACACCTTC
TRBJ1-3 - - 16 TRBV11-2 CASSFLQAFSGNTIYF TGTGCCAGCAGCTTCCTACAGGCTTTCTCTGGAAACACCATATATTTT
TRBJ2-7 TRBD2 - 14 TRBV9 CASSAGLVGYEQYF TGTGCCAGCAGCGCGGGACTAGTTGGGTACGAGCAGTACTTC
TRBJ1-4 - - 16 TRBV5-1 CASTPNYRVGNEKLFF TGCGCCAGCACCCCTAACTACAGGGTCGGGAATGAAAAACTGTTTTTT
TRBJ1-4 - once 13 TRBV2 CASRQGFNEKLFF TGTGCCAGCCGTCAGGGTTTTAATGAAAAACTGTTTTTT
TRBJ2-2 - few 14 TRBV6-5 CASTPGQNTGELFF TGTGCCAGCACCCCGGGACAGAACACCGGGGAGCTGTTTTTT
TRBJ1-4 - - 13 TRBV20-1 CSASGSGNEKLFF TGCAGTGCTAGTGGGTCGGGGAATGAAAAACTGTTTTTT
TRBJ1-1 - once 12 TRBV5-5 CASSPRGTEAFF TGTGCCAGCAGCCCCCGAGGCACTGAAGCTTTCTTT
TRBJ2-1 TRBD2 - 12 TRBV4-2 CASSQGTSPEFF TGTGCCAGCAGCCAGGGGACTAGTCCGGAGTTCTTC
TRBJ2-3 - - 13 TRBV7-6 CASSPRDTNTQYF TGTGCCAGCAGCCCCCGGGACACTAATACGCAGTATTTT
TRBJ2-7 TRBD2 - 19 TRBV9 CASSPRAGLAGVPSYEQYF TGTGCCAGCAGCCCGCGTGCGGGACTAGCGGGAGTCCCCTCCTACGAGCAGTACTTC
TRBJ2-2 - - 11 TRBV20-1 CSALNTGELFF TGCAGTGCTCTAAACACCGGGGAGCTGTTTTTT
TRBJ2-2 - - 16 TRBV5-4 CASSSPPLATTGELFF TGTGCCAGCAGCTCCCCTCCCCTAGCGACCACCGGGGAGCTGTTTTTT